Presented here are 14 T cell receptor beta chains from one specimen sequenced in a study of T cell responses to AZD1222 COVID-19 vaccine. Method: immunoSEQ multiplex PCR; TCRdb's copy keeps in-frame clones and lacks some. The profile shows 93,000 or so clones, around nine tenths of them singletons. Sequencing was performed on peripheral blood, taken on day 0 of AZD1222 vaccination. The source is an adult in good health.

This rearrangement joins TRBV7-6 to TRBJ1-1; no reliable D call. Germline-derived CDR1 and CDR2 are SGHVS and FNYEAQ. V gave up 5 bases and J gave up 4 bases, with 11 bases separating them. CDR3 length equals 13 residues. The CDR3 here is CASSRGGSTEAFF. The CDR3 DNA reads TGTGCCAGCAGCCGGGGAGGGAGCACTGAAGCTTTCTTT.

The count of this clone is one. CDR3 in amino acids: CASSLRPGSAEAFF. The CDR3 DNA reads as TGTGCCAGCAGCTTGCGTCCAGGGTCGGCTGAAGCTTTCTTT. The rearrangement joins TRBV5-5 to TRBJ1-1, with D maybe TRBD1 (5 bases). The V gene's germline CDR1 is SGHKS and CDR2 YYEKEE (reference sequence). This CDR3 has 14 amino acids. Trimming left V 1 base short and J 6 bases short, with 13 bases between.

This chain connects TRBV18 to TRBJ1-2; D remains unclear. The germline gives CDR1 KGHSH, CDR2 LQKENI. CDR3 length: 16 residues. V was trimmed by 3 bases and J by 0 bases, leaving 14 bases between them. In DNA form, the CDR3 reads TGTGCCAGCTCACCTTTTAGCAGGACCTCTAACTATGGCTACACCTTC. Protein: CASSPFSRTSNYGYTF.

The chain has TRBV4-2 and TRBJ1-2; 8 bases map to TRBD1. Germline values: CDR1 LGHNA, CDR2 YNFKEQ. V lost 4 bases, J lost 3 bases, and 4 bases stayed unmatched. CDR3 length: 14 residues. The CDR3 spells CASSPTGADYGYTF. CDR3 coding DNA: TGTGCCAGCAGCCCGACAGGGGCAGACTATGGCTACACCTTC.

V is TRBV27 and J is TRBJ2-1; D uncertain. Germline V gene sequence: CDR1 MNHEY, CDR2 SMNVEV (reference sequence). This CDR3 is 16 amino acids long. Trimming removed 7 bases from V and 0 bases from J, with 16 bases in between. Here the CDR3 reads CASIPGRPSSYNEQFF. The CDR3 DNA reads as TGTGCCAGCATCCCCGGACGGCCGAGCTCCTACAATGAGCAGTTCTTC.

This clone was picked up a small number of times. The rearrangement links TRBV10-2 to TRBJ1-1; no clear D. The CDR3 is 12 residues long. Trimming stripped 7 bases from V and 1 base from J, with 7 bases between. From germline, CDR1 is WSHSY and CDR2 SAAADI. The CDR3 region is CASNKANTEAFF. The CDR3, as DNA: TGCGCCAGCAATAAGGCGAACACTGAAGCTTTCTTT.

The chain couples TRBV18 to TRBJ1-2; no definite D call. Trimming pared 3 bases from V and 3 bases from J, leaving 11 bases between. The germline CDR1 and CDR2 sequences are KGHSH and LQKENI. This CDR3 spans 14 amino acids. The CDR3 nucleotides read TGTGCCAGCTCACCGTCCGACACCGACTATGGCTACACCTTC. This gives the protein CASSPSDTDYGYTF.

The chain combines TRBV6-5 with TRBJ2-7; tentatively, D is TRBD2 (5 bases). Trimming removed 4 bases from V and 1 base from J, with 11 bases in between. Germline CDR1 is MNHEY and CDR2 is SVGAGI. The CDR3 has 14 amino acids. DNA for the CDR3: TGTGCCAGCAGTTCCTTAGAGGGATCCTACGAGCAGTACTTC. Amino acid sequence: CASSSLEGSYEQYF.

This sequence joins TRBV25-1 and TRBJ1-1, with 7 bases identical to TRBD1. There are 14 residues in the CDR3. CDR1 and CDR2 (germline): MGHDK, SYGVNS. The J segment lost 2 bases and the V segment lost 6 bases, leaving 6 bases of the junction unmatched. The CDR3: CASSLRGGNTEAFF. The CDR3, as DNA: TGTGCCAGCAGCCTCAGGGGGGGAAACACTGAAGCTTTCTTT.

The V and J genes are TRBV28 and TRBJ2-2, with D possibly matching TRBD2 (6 bases). The CDR3 has 16 residues. V lost 5 bases, J lost 4 bases, and 17 bases lay in between. Per the germline V gene, CDR1 is MDHEN and CDR2 is SYDVKM. This CDR3 reads CASSPVRERGTGELFF. The CDR3 region has the DNA TGTGCCAGCAGTCCCGTACGGGAGAGGGGCACCGGGGAGCTGTTTTTT. The full variable domain, in which reference TRBV28 and TRBJ2-2 provide the parts outside the CDR3, is DVKVTQSSRYLVKRTGEKVFLECVQDMDHENMFWYRQDPGLGLRLIYFSYDVKMKEKGDIPEGYSVSREKKERFSLILESASTNQTSMYLCASSPVRERGTGELFFGEGSRLTVL.

This clone was observed a single time. V is TRBV7-8 and J is TRBJ2-3; 7 nucleotides agree with TRBD2. The V and J ends lost 5 bases and 4 bases, in that order; junction bases with no gene match: 6. This CDR3 region has 14 residues. CDR1 and CDR2 from the germline V gene are SGHVS and FQNEAQ. CDR3 bases: TGTGCCAGCAGCCAGCGGACTAGTTCAGATACGCAGTATTTT. Encoded protein: CASSQRTSSDTQYF.

The V call is TRBV14, the J call TRBJ1-2; 10 nucleotides line up with TRBD1. The CDR3 has 16 amino acids. After removal of 4 bases from V and 4 bases from J, the junction contained 9 bases not matched to a gene. The germline gives CDR1 SGHDN, CDR2 FVKESK. For the CDR3, the DNA is TGTGCCAGCAGCCCACTGGACAGGGGGGATATCTATGGCTACACCTTC. Translated, it gives CASSPLDRGDIYGYTF.

The chain uses TRBV5-1 and TRBJ2-3; D ambiguous. The germline V gene has CDR1 SGHRS and CDR2 YFSETQ. V lost 1 base and J lost 2, with 11 bases in between. This CDR3 is built from 15 residues. CDR3 DNA: TGCGCCAGCAGCTTGTTAGAGGTAGTCACAGATACGCAGTATTTT. Protein: CASSLLEVVTDTQYF.

Notes on this clone: Within the sample, other DNA sequences also encode this same CDR3. The gene calls are TRBV10-3 and TRBJ1-5; 7 bases align to TRBD1. V shed 2 bases, J shed 5 bases, and the junction held 0 bases outside the gene matches. The CDR3 length is 13 residues. CDR1 ENHRY and CDR2 SYGVKD come from the germline V gene. CDR3 region: CAISETGDQPQHF. The DNA of the CDR3 is TGTGCCATCAGTGAGACAGGGGATCAGCCCCAGCATTTT.